These 14 T cell receptor beta chains share one sample of origin, sequenced in a study of OX40 agonist ivuxolimab in advanced cancers. Produced via immunoSEQ multiplex PCR; TCRdb's table is partial and in-frame only. The profile shows about 62,000 clones, around 93% of them singletons. Here the sequenced sample was CD4+ or CD8+ T cells sorted from blood, taken in a trial of the OX40 agonist ivuxolimab. The source of these receptors is an adult with an advanced solid tumor such as melanoma, head and neck, liver or kidney cancer.

This clone was detected once. The V call is TRBV27, the J call TRBJ1-6; perhaps TRBD1 as D (6 bases). Between the trimmed V and J ends, which lost 6 bases and 7 bases, there was a span of 19 bases. Germline lookup yields CDR1 MNHEY and CDR2 SMNVEV (reference sequence). This CDR3 region has 16 residues. The CDR3, as DNA: TGTGCCAGCAGGAGGGATAGGGGAGGACAGAATTCACCCCTCCACTTT. Translated, it gives CASRRDRGGQNSPLHF.

The chain employs TRBV7-6 and TRBJ2-2, with TRBD2 matching 11 bases. Per the germline V gene, CDR1 is SGHVS and CDR2 is FNYEAQ. This CDR3 is 17 amino acids long. V lost 5 bases, J lost 5 bases, and 10 bases stayed unmatched. CDR3: CASSPLGVAGGTGELFF. The CDR3 DNA is TGTGCCAGCAGCCCTTTGGGGGTAGCGGGAGGGACCGGGGAGCTGTTTTTT.

The CDR3 region is CASSRNLQGAQGYTF. The CDR3 bases are TGTGCCAGCAGTCGCAACCTACAGGGGGCGCAGGGCTACACCTTC. This chain uses TRBV27 with TRBJ1-2; 9 nucleotides align to TRBD1. This CDR3 has 15 amino acids. Germline CDR1 MNHEY, CDR2 SMNVEV (reference sequence). V shed 5 bases and J 8 bases; nucleotides not matched to a gene: 12.

The chain couples TRBV6-5 to TRBJ1-5; no reliable D call. Germline CDR1 MNHEY, CDR2 SVGAGI. V dropped 6 bases and J dropped 5 bases, with 8 bases sitting between them. This CDR3 has 12 residues. CDR3 loop: CASSDGYQPQHF. CDR3 DNA sequence: TGTGCCAGCAGCGACGGCTATCAGCCCCAGCATTTT.

V is TRBV19 and J is TRBJ1-2; the D gene is possibly TRBD1 (6 bases). The CDR3 length is 13 residues. Per the germline V gene, CDR1 is LNHDA and CDR2 is SQIVND (reference sequence). Trimming removed 11 bases from V and 5 bases from J, with 18 bases in between. CDR3: CALRDTTSYGYTF. CDR3 nucleotides: TGTGCCCTGCGGGACACGACTTCTTATGGCTACACCTTC. The complete variable domain, with remaining parts taken from reference TRBV19 and TRBJ1-2, reads DGGITQSPKYLFRKEGQNVTLSCEQNLNHDAMYWYRQDPGQGLRLIYYSQIVNDFQKGDIAEGYSVSREKKESFPLTVTSAQKNPTAFYLCALRDTTSYGYTFGSGTRLTVV.

As concerns this clone: Being one base from a much bigger clone, this may be a read error. Other DNA sequences in this sample translate to the same CDR3. This chain connects TRBV4-1 to TRBJ1-1; D is possibly TRBD1 (5 bases). This CDR3 spans 14 amino acids. CDR1 and CDR2 (germline): MGHRA, YSYEKL. The V end lost 0 bases, the J end lost 1 base, and 6 bases lay between the germline ends. The CDR3 sequence: CASSQETANTEAFF. The CDR3 DNA follows: TGCGCCAGCAGCCAAGAGACAGCGAACACTGAAGCTTTCTTT.

The rearrangement uses TRBV28 and TRBJ1-5; D possibly corresponds to TRBD1 (5 bases). The ends were cut back, 4 bases at V and 5 bases at J, with 15 bases in the middle. There are 15 residues in the CDR3. Per the germline V gene, CDR1 is MDHEN and CDR2 is SYDVKM. Here the CDR3 reads CASSSRDAYYQPQHF. CDR3 in DNA: TGTGCCAGCAGTTCAAGGGACGCTTATTATCAGCCCCAGCATTTT.

This rearrangement joins TRBV10-3 to TRBJ2-1, with 11 bases that match TRBD2. The CDR3 is 14 residues long. Trimming took 3 bases from V and 7 from J; bases not matched to a gene: 2. Germline V lookup: CDR1 ENHRY, CDR2 SYGVKD. CDR3: CAISDTSGSNEQFF. CDR3 nucleotide sequence: TGTGCCATCAGTGACACTAGCGGGAGTAATGAGCAGTTCTTC.

The rearrangement uses TRBV5-1 and TRBJ1-1; 10 bases match TRBD1. The germline V gene has CDR1 SGHRS and CDR2 YFSETQ. Trimming at V came to 3 bases and at J to 1 base, leaving 3 bases not matched to a gene. This CDR3 contains 15 residues. As DNA, the CDR3 is TGCGCCAGCAGCTACGGGACAGGGGCGAACACTGAAGCTTTCTTT. Its translation: CASSYGTGANTEAFF.

V usage is TRBV30 and J usage is TRBJ2-1, with a tentative D call TRBD2 (5 bases). This CDR3 is built from 14 residues. V was shortened by 0 bases and J by 9 bases, with 15 bases between the two germline ends. Looked up from germline, CDR1 is GTSNPN and CDR2 is SVGIG (reference sequence). The CDR3 loop is CAWSVLRSGGEQFF. CDR3 nucleotide sequence: TGTGCCTGGAGTGTACTAAGAAGCGGCGGTGAGCAGTTCTTC.

The chain has TRBV6-5 and TRBJ1-6; D remains ambiguous. The CDR3 runs to 15 residues. CDR1 and CDR2 from the germline V gene are MNHEY and SVGAGI. Between the trimmed V and J ends, which lost 0 bases and 8 bases, there was a span of 11 bases. CDR3 DNA sequence: TGTGCCAGCAGTTACTCTCGGAGAAGAGATTCACCCCTCCACTTT. Amino acids: CASSYSRRRDSPLHF.

This chain connects TRBV13 to TRBJ2-7, with 15 nucleotides matching TRBD2. The germline V gene has CDR1 PRHDT and CDR2 FYEKMQ (reference sequence). The V and J ends lost 5 bases and 6 bases, in that order; junction bases with no gene match: 5. This CDR3 is 15 amino acids long. The CDR3 nucleotides read TGTGCCAGCAGCCTCGGACTAGCGGGAGGGCGCGAGCAGTACTTC. Translation gives CASSLGLAGGREQYF.

The genes are TRBV19 and TRBJ1-2, with D possibly being TRBD1 (6 bases). V shed 3 bases and J shed 8 bases, with 13 bases lying between them. Germline V gene lookup returns CDR1 LNHDA and CDR2 SQIVND (reference sequence). This CDR3 region has 13 residues. The CDR3 loop reads CASSIDRIGGYTF. The CDR3 nucleotides are TGTGCCAGTAGTATTGACAGGATCGGAGGCTACACCTTC.

This rearrangement joins TRBV5-6 to TRBJ2-7, with a weak D call TRBD2 (6 bases). V was cut by 0 bases and J by 3 bases, with 10 bases left in between. The CDR3 spans 14 residues. Per germline, CDR1 SGHDT and CDR2 YYEEEE. Here the CDR3 reads CASSLVRLGYEQYF. The CDR3 DNA follows: TGTGCCAGCAGCTTGGTCCGACTAGGCTACGAGCAGTACTTC.